These 6 T cell receptor beta chains were sequenced from one sample in a study of CD8+ T cells in alopecia areata listed by TCRdb under 2018. Library creation used the immunoSEQ multiplex PCR assay. RNA was extracted from all samples and reverse transcribed into cDNA, which served as template for TCR sequencing. The clones in this table, taken by TCRdb from immuneACCESS, are in-frame only. Not every clone is retained; where verified, under half of the shortfall comes from an unresolved V gene, and the cause of the rest is unknown. Recorded for this sample are about 190,000 clones; 60% of them occurred a single time. The ten largest account for approximately 0.7% of the sample. This specimen's time point label, per the study, means: about 4 weeks on oral tofacitinib. Read against the paper, the sample's treatment or condition label means: oral pan-JAK inhibitor, 5-10 mg twice daily. This sample comprised CD4+ T cells sorted from blood, obtained at week 4, from a patient treated with tofacitinib. The receptor source for this set is a human donor with alopecia areata.

The V and J genes are TRBV6-5 and TRBJ2-1; TRBD1 matches at 7 bases. J was trimmed by 2 bases and V by 5 bases; bases with no gene match: 6. This CDR3 comprises 15 residues. Germline V gene data show CDR1 as MNHEY and CDR2 as SVGAGI. CDR3 nucleotides: TGTGCCAGCAGTAATCAGGGGGTTGCCTACAATGAGCAGTTCTTC. Encoded protein: CASSNQGVAYNEQFF.

The chain couples TRBV7-2 to TRBJ2-3; no definite D call. Trimming left V 0 bases short and J 3 bases short, with 7 bases between. CDR1 is SGHTA, CDR2 FQGNSA, per germline. The CDR3 has 14 amino acids. The DNA of the CDR3 is TGTGCCAGCAGCTTAGCGGGAAGGACAGATACGCAGTATTTT. This codes for CASSLAGRTDTQYF.

The chain links TRBV29-1 to TRBJ2-7; TRBD2 is a possible D gene (6 bases). CDR1 is SQVTM and CDR2 is ANQGSEA in the germline V gene. The V end lost 6 bases, the J end lost 0 bases, and 18 bases lay between the germline ends. There are 15 residues in the CDR3. DNA of the CDR3: TGCAGCGTCTCACAGGAGGCGGGATTCTCCTACGAGCAGTACTTC. This encodes CSVSQEAGFSYEQYF.

In its sample, this clone was seen a few times. The chain joins TRBV13 to TRBJ2-7; the D gene is possibly TRBD2 (5 bases). The CDR3 is 12 amino acids. V gave up 3 bases and J gave up 6 bases, with 9 bases separating them. The germline CDR1 and CDR2 sequences are PRHDT and FYEKMQ (reference sequence). CDR3 DNA sequence: TGTGCCAGCAGCTTCTTGGACTCCGAGCAGTACTTC. It translates to CASSFLDSEQYF.

The J gene is TRBJ1-1, the V gene TRBV6-5; maybe TRBD1 (5 bases). V dropped 4 bases and J dropped 5 bases, with 14 bases sitting between them. This CDR3 is built from 14 residues. Germline V CDR1 and CDR2: MNHEY, SVGAGI. CDR3 bases: TGTGCCAGCAGTTCCTTATGGGGGGTTACTGAAGCTTTCTTT. This encodes CASSSLWGVTEAFF.

V and J are TRBV4-1 and TRBJ1-2; no clear D gene. With 1 base removed from V and 2 bases from J, the gap between germline ends came to 14 bases. The germline CDR1 and CDR2 sequences are MGHRA and YSYEKL. There are 16 residues in the CDR3. CDR3 nucleotides: TGCGCCAGCAGCCAAGGGGTGGGTCCGGGGAACTATGGCTACACCTTC. Amino acid sequence: CASSQGVGPGNYGYTF.